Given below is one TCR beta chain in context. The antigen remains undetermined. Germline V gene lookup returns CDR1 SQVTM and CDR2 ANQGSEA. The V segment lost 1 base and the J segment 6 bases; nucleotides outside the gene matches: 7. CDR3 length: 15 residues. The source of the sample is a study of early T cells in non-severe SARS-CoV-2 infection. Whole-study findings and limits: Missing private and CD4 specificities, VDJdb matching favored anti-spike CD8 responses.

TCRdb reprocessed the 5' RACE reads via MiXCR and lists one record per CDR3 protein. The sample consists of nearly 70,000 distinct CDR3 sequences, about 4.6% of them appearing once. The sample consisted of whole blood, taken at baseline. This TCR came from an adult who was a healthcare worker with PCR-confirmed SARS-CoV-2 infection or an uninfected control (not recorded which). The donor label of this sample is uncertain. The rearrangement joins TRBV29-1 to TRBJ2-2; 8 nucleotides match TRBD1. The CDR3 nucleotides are TGCAGCGTTGAAGTATTAGGGACAGGCCCCGGGGAGCTGTTTTTT. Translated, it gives CSVEVLGTGPGELFF.